Following are 6 T cell receptor beta chains from one sample sequenced in a study of CD8 T cells in ankylosing spondylitis. TCRdb called the 5' RACE reads again in MiXCR, with one record for every CDR3 protein. This table has about 240,000 distinct CDR3 sequences, about 10% appearing once. Input material: blood, either unsorted or a sorted T cell fraction (not recorded which). The receptors originated from a male donor with ankylosing spondylitis or in good health (not recorded which).

This clonotype was observed at least ten times. The chain carries TRBV5-1 and TRBJ2-2; no definite D call. CDR3 length: 16 residues. Germline loops: CDR1 SGHRS, CDR2 YFSETQ. V was cut by 4 bases and J by 5 bases, with 18 bases left in between. The CDR3 DNA sequence: TGCGCCAGCAGCCCGCGTTCTACCTGGGGAACCGGGGAGCTGTTTTTT. This translates into CASSPRSTWGTGELFF.

This clonotype was observed many times. The chain uses TRBV12-3 or TRBV12-4 and TRBJ2-1; tentative D call: TRBD2 (6 bases). Trimming pared 3 bases from V and 0 bases from J, leaving 9 bases between. This CDR3 has 15 residues. The chain's CDR3 is CASSFGGASYNEQFF. The CDR3 bases are TGTGCCAGCAGTTTCGGGGGAGCCTCCTACAATGAGCAGTTCTTC.

J is TRBJ2-3 and V is TRBV7-9; 8 bases match TRBD2. This CDR3 contains 17 residues. The germline V gene encodes CDR1 SEHNR and CDR2 FQNEAQ (reference sequence). J gave up 6 bases and V 5 bases, and 16 bases lay outside the gene matches. Here the CDR3 DNA reads TGTGCCAGCAGCACTAAGACTAGCGCCCGCCTTGGGGATACGCAGTATTTT. It yields the protein CASSTKTSARLGDTQYF.

This clonotype was recorded many times. This sequence joins TRBV5-1 and TRBJ2-3; tentatively, D is TRBD1 (5 bases). This CDR3 comprises 15 residues. Germline V gives CDR1 SGHRS, CDR2 YFSETQ. V lost 4 bases and J 0 bases, leaving 12 bases between the germline ends. In DNA, the CDR3 is TGCGCCAGCAGCACGACAGTACCTAGCACAGATACGCAGTATTTT. It is translated as CASSTTVPSTDTQYF.

This clonotype appeared many times. The chain joins TRBV20-1 to TRBJ2-1; 9 bases fit TRBD1. Unmatched junction bases numbered 9, after V lost 6 bases and J lost 3 bases. Looked up from germline, CDR1 is DFQATT and CDR2 is SNEGSKA (reference sequence). There are 15 residues in the CDR3. The CDR3 DNA reads TGCAGTGCCAGGGATCCGGGACAGGGCTACAATGAGCAGTTCTTC. It encodes CSARDPGQGYNEQFF.

This clonotype was seen more than once but under ten times. This could be a read error, since a much larger clone is one nucleotide away. J is TRBJ1-5 and V is TRBV27; D is uncertain. Germline assignment: CDR1 MNHEY and CDR2 SMNVEV (reference sequence). The CDR3 runs 13 residues. CDR3 sequence: CTSSRSFNQPQHF. The CDR3 DNA is TGTACCAGCAGTCGGTCCTTCAATCAGCCCCAGCATTTT.